This TCR beta chain originates from a study of T-cell memory formation after mild COVID-19. Across the study: For the most part, TCR clusters were specific to one donor. Study-level findings and limits: Memory sampled before infection contained some responding clones, suggesting cross-reactive memory joined. Still unconfirmed is whether the second-wave clones peaking on day 37 recognized SARS-CoV-2.

From germline, CDR1 is DFQATT and CDR2 SNEGSKA (reference sequence). V was trimmed by 6 bases and J by 6 bases, leaving 6 bases between them. There are 9 residues in the CDR3. Regarding this clonotype: The antigen is unknown.

TCRdb ran MiXCR on the 5' RACE reads and lists one entry per CDR3 protein. The sample has fewer than 300,000 distinct CDR3 sequences, roughly 18% seen once; the top ten hold 20% to 25%. V gene TRBV20-1 combines with J gene TRBJ2-7; no clear D. The sample taken for sequencing was PBMCs or a T cell subset sorted from them (not recorded which). The sequence came from a man aged 18 to 35 who had mild COVID-19 (a few samples of this study predate the infection). Cell type and time point are not known. The CDR3 DNA is TGCAGTGCGGTCCTCGAGCAGTACTTC. It is translated as CSAVLEQYF.